Here is one TCR beta chain with its context. These data belong to a study of blood T cell repertoires in COVID-19. Measured with immunoSEQ multiplex PCR; TCRdb has only the in-frame clones, and not every one. The table records more than 95,000 clones, 86% of them present only once. With 0 bases removed from V and 3 bases from J, the gap between germline ends came to 14 bases. The CDR3 loop spans 17 amino acids. Looked up from germline, CDR1 is MNHEY and CDR2 is SMNVEV (reference sequence). The rearrangement joins TRBV27 to TRBJ2-2; D possibly corresponds to TRBD1 (6 bases). The specimen sequenced was peripheral blood. The receptor was isolated from a human donor in a cohort sampled during active COVID-19. For the CDR3, the DNA is TGTGCCAGCAGTTTATCGGCCCTAGGGACATACACCGGGGAGCTGTTTTTT. Its translation is CASSLSALGTYTGELFF.